What follows are 11 T cell receptor beta chains derived from one specimen sequenced in a study of technical replicates of blood from a few donors. TCRdb's copy holds only in-frame clones and misses some; the assay was immunoSEQ multiplex PCR. The profile covers 95,000 to 100,000 clones, with around 95% appearing a single time and around 0.22% taken by the ten largest. Sample: T cells isolated from PBMCs. Every receptor here comes from a human donor in good health.

V and J are TRBV10-3 and TRBJ2-5; D is unclear. The CDR3 contains 13 residues. V lost 3 bases and J 4 bases, leaving 9 bases between the germline ends. Germline V gene lookup returns CDR1 ENHRY and CDR2 SYGVKD. The CDR3 loop is CAISDRVSETQYF. CDR3 nucleotides: TGTGCCATCAGTGATCGGGTTTCAGAGACCCAGTACTTC.

V and J are TRBV2 and TRBJ1-2; D unclear. CDR1 and CDR2 from the germline V gene are SNHLY and FYNNEI. Trimming cost V 4 bases and J 3 bases, with 3 bases left between them. CDR3 length: 11 residues. The CDR3, as DNA: TGTGCCAGCAGTGTAGACTATGGCTACACCTTC. This sequence encodes CASSVDYGYTF.

The V call is TRBV7-2, the J call TRBJ2-7, with D possibly being TRBD1 (5 bases). Trimming pared 2 bases from V and 6 bases from J, leaving 14 bases between. The CDR3 totals 14 residues. Germline V CDR1 and CDR2: SGHTA, FQGNSA. CDR3 coding DNA: TGTGCCAGCAGCTTAATAACAGGCTGGGGCGAGCAGTACTTC. Translated, it gives CASSLITGWGEQYF.

The chain recombines TRBV6-5 with TRBJ1-5; no firm D call. The V end was cut by 5 bases, the J end by 6 bases, with 8 bases between. The V gene's germline CDR1 is MNHEY and CDR2 SVGAGI. The CDR3 has 12 amino acids. In DNA form, the CDR3 reads TGTGCCAGCAGTGCCCGGGGTCAGCCCCAGCATTTT. As protein: CASSARGQPQHF.

The V and J genes are TRBV29-1 and TRBJ1-2; the match to TRBD1 covers 8 bases. The germline V gene has CDR1 SQVTM and CDR2 ANQGSEA. The CDR3 spans 14 residues. With V trimmed by 4 bases and J by 4 bases, 8 bases remained unmatched. In DNA form, the CDR3 reads TGCAGCGTTGCCCCGGACAGGGCCGGCTATGGCTACACCTTC. Translating it yields CSVAPDRAGYGYTF. The full variable domain, with the rest looked up from reference TRBV29-1 and TRBJ1-2, is SAVISQKPSRDICQRGTSLTIQCQVDSQVTMMFWYRQQPGQSLTLIATANQGSEATYESGFVIDKFPISRPNLTFSTLTVSNMSPEDSSIYLCSVAPDRAGYGYTFGSGTRLTVV.

This clone appeared a few times. J is TRBJ1-4 and V is TRBV7-9; no clear D gene. V was cut by 1 base and J by 16 bases, with 10 bases left in between. The CDR3 is 11 amino acids. Germline CDR1 SEHNR, CDR2 FQNEAQ (reference sequence). The CDR3 DNA sequence: TGTGCCAGCAGCTTAGATGACTTGCCGTTTTTT. Protein: CASSLDDLPFF.

The gene calls are TRBV11-2 and TRBJ2-7; 12 positions agree with TRBD2. The CDR3 consists of 17 residues. After removal of 5 bases from V and 4 bases from J, the junction contained 12 bases not matched to a gene. Per germline, CDR1 SGHAT and CDR2 FQNNGV. The CDR3 spells CASSPSTKTSGRYEQYF. The CDR3 DNA is TGTGCCAGCAGCCCATCAACCAAGACTAGCGGGAGATACGAGCAGTACTTC.

CDR3 sequence reads: CASISRGSANTEAFF. CDR3 nucleotide sequence: TGTGCCAGCATCTCTAGGGGGTCAGCGAACACTGAAGCTTTCTTT. The chain joins TRBV28 to TRBJ1-1; tentatively, D is TRBD1 (6 bases). Per the germline V gene, CDR1 is MDHEN and CDR2 is SYDVKM. Trimming removed 7 bases at V and 1 base at J, with 16 bases between. This CDR3 has 15 amino acids.

The rearrangement joins TRBV2 to TRBJ2-4; D gene uncertain. The V gene's germline CDR1 is SNHLY and CDR2 FYNNEI. Trimming cost V 3 bases and J 0 bases, with 15 bases left between them. The CDR3 is 17 amino acids. The CDR3 sequence is CASSEHPETLAKNIQYF. The DNA of the CDR3 is TGTGCCAGCAGTGAGCACCCTGAGACTTTAGCCAAAAACATTCAGTACTTC.

A few counts support this clone. The chain is built from TRBV6-5 and TRBJ1-1; D might be TRBD1 (6 bases). The germline V gene has CDR1 MNHEY and CDR2 SVGAGI. V lost 5 bases to trimming and J lost 2 bases, with 15 bases between them. The CDR3 sequence is 15 residues long. CDR3 nucleotide sequence: TGTGCCAGCAGTACACAGGGCGTCCTCAACACTGAAGCTTTCTTT. Translated, it gives CASSTQGVLNTEAFF.

This chain uses TRBV12-5 with TRBJ1-2; 7 bases are shared with TRBD1. Germline CDR1 LGHNT, CDR2 FRNRAP. The trim removed 6 bases at V and 7 bases at J, leaving 11 bases unmatched. This CDR3 is 14 amino acids long. DNA for the CDR3: TGTGCTAGTGGCCCCTTTGACAGGGTCGGTGGCTACACCTTC. This gives the protein CASGPFDRVGGYTF.